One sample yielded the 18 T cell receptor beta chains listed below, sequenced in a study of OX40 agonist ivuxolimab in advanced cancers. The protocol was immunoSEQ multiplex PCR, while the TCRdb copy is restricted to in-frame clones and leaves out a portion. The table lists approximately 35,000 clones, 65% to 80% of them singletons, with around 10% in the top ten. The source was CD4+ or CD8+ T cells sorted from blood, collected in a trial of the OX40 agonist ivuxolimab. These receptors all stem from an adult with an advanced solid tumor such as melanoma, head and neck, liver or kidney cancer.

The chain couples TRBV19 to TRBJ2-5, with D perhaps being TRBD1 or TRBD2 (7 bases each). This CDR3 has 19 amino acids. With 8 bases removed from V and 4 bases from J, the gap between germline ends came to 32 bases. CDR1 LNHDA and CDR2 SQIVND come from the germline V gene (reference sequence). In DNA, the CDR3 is TGTGCCAGTTCCCTGGGCACAGGGGCACCGGGACTAAGCGGAGAGACCCAGTACTTC. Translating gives CASSLGTGAPGLSGETQYF. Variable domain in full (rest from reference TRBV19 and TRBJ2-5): DGGITQSPKYLFRKEGQNVTLSCEQNLNHDAMYWYRQDPGQGLRLIYYSQIVNDFQKGDIAEGYSVSREKKESFPLTVTSAQKNPTAFYLCASSLGTGAPGLSGETQYFGPGTRLLVL.

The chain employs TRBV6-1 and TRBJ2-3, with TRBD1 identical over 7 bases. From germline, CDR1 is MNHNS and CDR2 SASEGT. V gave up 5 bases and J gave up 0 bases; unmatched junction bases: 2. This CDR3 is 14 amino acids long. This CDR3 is CASSRQGSTDTQYF. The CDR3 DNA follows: TGTGCCAGCAGTAGACAGGGAAGCACAGATACGCAGTATTTT.

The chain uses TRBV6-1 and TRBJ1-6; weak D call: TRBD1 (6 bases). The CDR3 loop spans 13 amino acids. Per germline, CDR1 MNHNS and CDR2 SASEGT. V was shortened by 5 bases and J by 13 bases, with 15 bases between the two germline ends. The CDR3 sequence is CASSLRDKQPLHF. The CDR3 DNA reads TGTGCCAGCAGTCTCCGGGACAAACAGCCCCTCCACTTT.

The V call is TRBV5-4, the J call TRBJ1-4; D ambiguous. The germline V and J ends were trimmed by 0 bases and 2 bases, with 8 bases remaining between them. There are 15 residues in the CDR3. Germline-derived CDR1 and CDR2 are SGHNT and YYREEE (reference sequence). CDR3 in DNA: TGTGCCAGCAGCTTGGACAGCCAGACTAATGAAAAACTGTTTTTT. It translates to CASSLDSQTNEKLFF.

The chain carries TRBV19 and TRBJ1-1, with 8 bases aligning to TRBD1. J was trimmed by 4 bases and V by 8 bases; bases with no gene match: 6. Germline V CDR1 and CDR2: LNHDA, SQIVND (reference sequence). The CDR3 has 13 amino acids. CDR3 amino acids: CASAGGAGTEAFF. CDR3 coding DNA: TGTGCCAGTGCAGGGGGCGCGGGCACTGAAGCTTTCTTT.

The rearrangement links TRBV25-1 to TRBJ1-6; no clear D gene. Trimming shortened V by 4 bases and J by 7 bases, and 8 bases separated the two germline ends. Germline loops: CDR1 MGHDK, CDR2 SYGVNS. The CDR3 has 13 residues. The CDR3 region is CASSGQVNSPLHF. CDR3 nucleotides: TGTGCCAGCAGTGGACAAGTAAATTCACCCCTCCACTTT.

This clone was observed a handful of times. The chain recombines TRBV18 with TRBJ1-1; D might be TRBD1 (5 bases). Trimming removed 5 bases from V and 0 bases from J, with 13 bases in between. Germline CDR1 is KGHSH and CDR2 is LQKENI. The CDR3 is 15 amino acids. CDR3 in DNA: TGTGCCAGCTCAACGGCAGGGTTTATGAACACTGAAGCTTTCTTT. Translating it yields CASSTAGFMNTEAFF.

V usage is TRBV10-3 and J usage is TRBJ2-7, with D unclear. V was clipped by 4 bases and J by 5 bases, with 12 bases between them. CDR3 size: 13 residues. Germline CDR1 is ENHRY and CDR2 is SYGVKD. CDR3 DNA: TGTGCCATCAGTGCGAACAGATTCGACGAGCAGTACTTC. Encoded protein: CAISANRFDEQYF.

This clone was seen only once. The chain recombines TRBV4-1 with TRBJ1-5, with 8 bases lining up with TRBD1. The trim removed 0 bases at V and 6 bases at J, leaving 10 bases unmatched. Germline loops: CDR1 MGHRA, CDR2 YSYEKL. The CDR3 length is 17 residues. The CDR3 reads CASSQDRVQGASQPQHF. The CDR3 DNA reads TGCGCCAGCAGCCAAGATCGGGTCCAGGGGGCTAGTCAGCCCCAGCATTTT.

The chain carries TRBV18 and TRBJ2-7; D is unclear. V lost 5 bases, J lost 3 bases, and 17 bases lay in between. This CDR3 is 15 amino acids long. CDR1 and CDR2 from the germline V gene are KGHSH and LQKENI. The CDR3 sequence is CASSIYPTRNYEQYF. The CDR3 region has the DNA TGTGCCAGCTCAATATACCCCACGAGAAACTACGAGCAGTACTTC.

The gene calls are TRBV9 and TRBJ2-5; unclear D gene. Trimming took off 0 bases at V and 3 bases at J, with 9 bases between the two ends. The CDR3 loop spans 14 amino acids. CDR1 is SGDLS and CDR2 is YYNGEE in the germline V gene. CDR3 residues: CASSVAPGKETQYF. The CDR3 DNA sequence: TGTGCCAGCAGCGTAGCCCCAGGCAAAGAGACCCAGTACTTC.

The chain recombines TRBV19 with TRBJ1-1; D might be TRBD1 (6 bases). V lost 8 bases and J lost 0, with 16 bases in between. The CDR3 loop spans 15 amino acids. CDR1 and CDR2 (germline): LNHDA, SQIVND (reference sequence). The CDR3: CASATGTFMNTEAFF. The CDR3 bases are TGTGCCAGTGCTACAGGGACCTTTATGAACACTGAAGCTTTCTTT.

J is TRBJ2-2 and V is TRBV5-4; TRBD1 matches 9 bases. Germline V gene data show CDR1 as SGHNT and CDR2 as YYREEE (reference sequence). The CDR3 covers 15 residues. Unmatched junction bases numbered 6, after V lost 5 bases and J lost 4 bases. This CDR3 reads CASSHRGPSTGELFF. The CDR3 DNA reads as TGTGCCAGCAGTCACAGGGGGCCGAGCACCGGGGAGCTGTTTTTT. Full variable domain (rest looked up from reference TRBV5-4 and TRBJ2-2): ETGVTQSPTHLIKTRGQQVTLRCSSQSGHNTVSWYQQALGQGPQFIFQYYREEENGRGNFPPRFSGLQFPNYSSELNVNALELDDSALYLCASSHRGPSTGELFFGEGSRLTVL.

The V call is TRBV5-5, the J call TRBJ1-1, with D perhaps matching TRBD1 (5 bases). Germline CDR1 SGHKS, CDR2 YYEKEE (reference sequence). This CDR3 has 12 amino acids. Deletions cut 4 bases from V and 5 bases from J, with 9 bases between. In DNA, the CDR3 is TGTGCCAGCAGCCAGGACACAACTGAAGCTTTCTTT. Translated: CASSQDTTEAFF.

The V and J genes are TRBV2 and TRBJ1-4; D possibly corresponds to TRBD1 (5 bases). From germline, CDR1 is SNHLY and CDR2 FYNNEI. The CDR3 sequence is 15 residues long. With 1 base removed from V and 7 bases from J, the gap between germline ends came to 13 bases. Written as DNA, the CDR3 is TGTGCCAGCAGTGAAGTAGGGGAGGGTCGTGAAAAACTGTTTTTT. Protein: CASSEVGEGREKLFF.

CDR3 amino acids: CASSPMTAVDMDTQYF. The CDR3 nucleotides read TGTGCCAGCAGCCCGATGACTGCCGTAGATATGGATACGCAGTATTTT. The chain uses TRBV7-8 and TRBJ2-3; D gene ambiguous. Germline V gene lookup returns CDR1 SGHVS and CDR2 FQNEAQ. The CDR3 is 16 residues long. V was pared by 5 bases and J by 6 bases, with 21 bases between.

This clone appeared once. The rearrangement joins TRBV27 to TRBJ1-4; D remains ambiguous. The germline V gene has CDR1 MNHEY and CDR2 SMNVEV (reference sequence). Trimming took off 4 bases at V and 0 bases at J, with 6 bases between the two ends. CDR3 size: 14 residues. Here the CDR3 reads CASSYEATNEKLFF. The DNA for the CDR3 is TGTGCCAGCAGTTATGAGGCAACTAATGAAAAACTGTTTTTT. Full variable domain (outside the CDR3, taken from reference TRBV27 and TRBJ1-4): EAQVTQNPRYLITVTGKKLTVTCSQNMNHEYMSWYRQDPGLGLRQIYYSMNVEVTDKGDVPEGYKVSRKEKRNFPLILESPSPNQTSLYFCASSYEATNEKLFFGSGTQLSVL.

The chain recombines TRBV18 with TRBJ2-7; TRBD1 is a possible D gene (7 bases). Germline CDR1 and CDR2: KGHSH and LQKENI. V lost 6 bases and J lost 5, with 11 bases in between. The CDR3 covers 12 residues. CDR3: CASSIRGDEQYF. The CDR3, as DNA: TGTGCCAGCTCTATCAGGGGGGACGAGCAGTACTTC.